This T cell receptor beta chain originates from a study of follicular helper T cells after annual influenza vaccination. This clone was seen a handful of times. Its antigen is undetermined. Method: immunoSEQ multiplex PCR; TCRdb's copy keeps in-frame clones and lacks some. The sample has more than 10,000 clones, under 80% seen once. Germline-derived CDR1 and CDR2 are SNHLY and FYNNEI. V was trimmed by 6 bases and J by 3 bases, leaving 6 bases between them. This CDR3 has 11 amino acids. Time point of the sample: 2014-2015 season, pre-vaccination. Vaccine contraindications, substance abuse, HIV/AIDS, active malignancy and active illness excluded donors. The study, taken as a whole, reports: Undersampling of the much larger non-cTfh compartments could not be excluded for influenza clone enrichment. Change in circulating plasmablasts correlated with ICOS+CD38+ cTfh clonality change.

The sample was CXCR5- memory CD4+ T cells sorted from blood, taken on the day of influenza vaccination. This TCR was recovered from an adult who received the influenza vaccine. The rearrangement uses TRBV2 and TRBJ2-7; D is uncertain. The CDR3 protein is CASRENYEQYF. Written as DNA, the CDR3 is TGTGCCAGCAGGGAGAACTACGAGCAGTACTTC.